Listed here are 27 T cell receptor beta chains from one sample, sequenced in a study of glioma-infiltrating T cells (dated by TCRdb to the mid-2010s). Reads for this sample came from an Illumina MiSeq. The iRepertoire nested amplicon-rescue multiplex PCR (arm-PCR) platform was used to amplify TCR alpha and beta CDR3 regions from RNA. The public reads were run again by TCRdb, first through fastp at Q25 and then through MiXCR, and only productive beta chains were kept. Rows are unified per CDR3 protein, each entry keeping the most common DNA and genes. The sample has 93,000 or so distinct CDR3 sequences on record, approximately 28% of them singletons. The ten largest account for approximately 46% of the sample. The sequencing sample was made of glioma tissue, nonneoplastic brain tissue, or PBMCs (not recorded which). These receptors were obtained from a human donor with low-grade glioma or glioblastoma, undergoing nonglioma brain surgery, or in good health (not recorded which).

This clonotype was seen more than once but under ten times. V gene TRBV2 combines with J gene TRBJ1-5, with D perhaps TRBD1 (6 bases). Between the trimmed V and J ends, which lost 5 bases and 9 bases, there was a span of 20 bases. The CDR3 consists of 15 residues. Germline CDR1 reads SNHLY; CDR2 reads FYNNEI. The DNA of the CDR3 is TGTGCCAGCAGTCCTCGGGACATGGTTATCCGGCCCCAGCATTTT. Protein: CASSPRDMVIRPQHF.

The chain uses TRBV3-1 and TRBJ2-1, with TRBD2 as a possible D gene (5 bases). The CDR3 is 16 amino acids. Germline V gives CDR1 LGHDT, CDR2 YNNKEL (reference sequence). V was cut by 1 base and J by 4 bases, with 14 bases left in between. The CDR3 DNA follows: TGTGCCAGCAGCCAAGTCGGTACTAGGCCTTACAATGAGCAGTTCTTC. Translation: CASSQVGTRPYNEQFF.

The CDR3 protein is CASSLGRTSGGARSYNEQFF. DNA of the CDR3: TGTGCCAGCAGCTTAGGCAGGACTAGCGGGGGGGCCCGCTCCTACAATGAGCAGTTCTTC. The chain couples TRBV13 to TRBJ2-1; 15 bases match TRBD2. This CDR3 is 20 amino acids long. Per germline, CDR1 PRHDT and CDR2 FYEKMQ (reference sequence). The trim removed 0 bases at V and 0 bases at J, leaving 6 bases unmatched. The whole variable domain, remainder taken from reference TRBV13 and TRBJ2-1, is AAGVIQSPRHLIKEKRETATLKCYPIPRHDTVYWYQQGPGQDPQFLISFYEKMQSDKGSIPDRFSAQQFSDYHSELNMSSLELGDSALYFCASSLGRTSGGARSYNEQFFGPGTRLTVL.

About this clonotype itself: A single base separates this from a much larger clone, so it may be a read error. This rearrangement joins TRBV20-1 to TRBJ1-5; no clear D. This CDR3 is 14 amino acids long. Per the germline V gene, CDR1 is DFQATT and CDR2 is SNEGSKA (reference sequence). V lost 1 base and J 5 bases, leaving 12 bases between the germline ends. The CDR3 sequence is CSARVEGRDQPQHF. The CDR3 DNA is TGCAGTGCTAGAGTCGAAGGTCGCGATCAGCCCCAGCATTTT.

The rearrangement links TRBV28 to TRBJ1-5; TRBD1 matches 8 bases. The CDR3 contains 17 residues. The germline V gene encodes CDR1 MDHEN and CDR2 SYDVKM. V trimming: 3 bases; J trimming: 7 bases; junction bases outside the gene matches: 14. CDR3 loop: CASSFLLRTGSPQPQHF. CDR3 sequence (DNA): TGTGCCAGCAGTTTTCTTTTGAGGACAGGGAGTCCCCAGCCCCAGCATTTT. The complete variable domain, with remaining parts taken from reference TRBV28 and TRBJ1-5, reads DVKVTQSSRYLVKRTGEKVFLECVQDMDHENMFWYRQDPGLGLRLIYFSYDVKMKEKGDIPEGYSVSREKKERFSLILESASTNQTSMYLCASSFLLRTGSPQPQHFGDGTRLSIL.

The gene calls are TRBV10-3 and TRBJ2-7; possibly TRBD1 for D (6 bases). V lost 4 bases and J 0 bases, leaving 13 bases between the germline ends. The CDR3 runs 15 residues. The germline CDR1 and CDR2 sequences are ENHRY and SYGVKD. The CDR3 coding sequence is TGTGCCATCAGTGGCGGACAGAGTCCCTCCTACGAGCAGTACTTC. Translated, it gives CAISGGQSPSYEQYF.

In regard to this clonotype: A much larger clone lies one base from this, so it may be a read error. CDR3 nucleotide sequence: TGTGCCAGCAGCCGACAGGGAGACCTCTACAATGAGAAGTTCTTC. Its translation: CASSRQGDLYNEKFF. V gene TRBV4-2 combines with J gene TRBJ2-1; 7 positions match TRBD1. Germline V lookup: CDR1 LGHNA, CDR2 YNFKEQ. This CDR3 comprises 15 residues.

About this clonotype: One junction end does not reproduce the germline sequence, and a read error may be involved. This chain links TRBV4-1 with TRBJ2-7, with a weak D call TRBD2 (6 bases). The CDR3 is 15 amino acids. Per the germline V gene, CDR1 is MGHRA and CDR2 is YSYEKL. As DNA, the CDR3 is TGCGCCAGCATCCAAGATCCGGGAGCCTCCTACGAGCAGTATTTC. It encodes CASIQDPGASYEQYF.

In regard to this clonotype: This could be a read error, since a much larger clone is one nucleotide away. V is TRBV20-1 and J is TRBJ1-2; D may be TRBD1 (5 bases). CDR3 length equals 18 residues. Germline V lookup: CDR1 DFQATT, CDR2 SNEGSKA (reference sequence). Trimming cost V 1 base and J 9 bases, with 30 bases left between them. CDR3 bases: TGCAGTGCTAGAGTCTCAATGATTAGGAGTCTTCGGGGGACTTGCTACACCTTC. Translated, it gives CSARVSMIRSLRGTCYTF.

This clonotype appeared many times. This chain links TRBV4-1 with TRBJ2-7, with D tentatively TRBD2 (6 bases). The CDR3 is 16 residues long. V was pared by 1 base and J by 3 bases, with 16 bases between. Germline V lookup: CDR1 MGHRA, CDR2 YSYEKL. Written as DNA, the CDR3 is TGCGCCAGCAGCCAAGGATTGGGGACTGGATACTACGAGCAGTACTTC. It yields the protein CASSQGLGTGYYEQYF.

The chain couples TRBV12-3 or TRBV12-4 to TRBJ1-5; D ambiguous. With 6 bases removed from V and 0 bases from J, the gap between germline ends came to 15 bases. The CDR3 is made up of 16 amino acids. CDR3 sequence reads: CASRNDRAYSNQPQHF. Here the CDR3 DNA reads TGTGCCAGCAGGAACGATAGGGCATATAGCAATCAGCCCCAGCATTTT.

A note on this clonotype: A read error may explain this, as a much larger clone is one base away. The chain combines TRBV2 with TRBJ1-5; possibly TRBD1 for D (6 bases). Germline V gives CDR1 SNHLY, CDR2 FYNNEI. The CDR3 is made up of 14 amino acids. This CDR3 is CASSPGHSKQPQHF. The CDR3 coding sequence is TGTGCCAGCTCACCGGGACATAGCAAACAGCCCCAGCATTTT.

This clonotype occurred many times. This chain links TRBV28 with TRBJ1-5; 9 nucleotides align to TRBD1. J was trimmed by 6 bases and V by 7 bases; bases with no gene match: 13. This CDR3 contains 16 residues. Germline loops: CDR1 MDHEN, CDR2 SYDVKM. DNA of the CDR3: TGTGCCAGCACCATGGCCTGGGGACAGGGCGGTCAGCCCCAGCATTTT. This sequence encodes CASTMAWGQGGQPQHF.

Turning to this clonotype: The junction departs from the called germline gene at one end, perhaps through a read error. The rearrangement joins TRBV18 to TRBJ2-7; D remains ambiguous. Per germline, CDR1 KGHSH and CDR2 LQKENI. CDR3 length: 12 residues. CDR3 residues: CARSRRGDEQYF. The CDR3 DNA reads TGTGCCAGATCACGCCGCGGAGACGAGCAGTACTTC.

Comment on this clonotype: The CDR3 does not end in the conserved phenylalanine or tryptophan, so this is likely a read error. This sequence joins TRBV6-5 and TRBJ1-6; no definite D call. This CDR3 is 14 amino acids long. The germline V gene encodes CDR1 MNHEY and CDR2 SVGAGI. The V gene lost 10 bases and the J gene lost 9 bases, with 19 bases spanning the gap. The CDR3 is CANNSGRPLSPLHL. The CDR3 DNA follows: TGTGCCAACAATTCCGGGCGACCGCTTTCACCCCTCCACCTT.

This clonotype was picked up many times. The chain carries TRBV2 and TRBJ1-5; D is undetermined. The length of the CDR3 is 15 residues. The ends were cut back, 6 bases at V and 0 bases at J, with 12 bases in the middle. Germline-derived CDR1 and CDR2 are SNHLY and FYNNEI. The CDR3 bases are TGTGCCAGCAGGAGGACGGTGGATAGCAATCAGCCCCAGCATTTT. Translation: CASRRTVDSNQPQHF. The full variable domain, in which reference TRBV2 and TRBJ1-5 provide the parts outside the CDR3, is EPEVTQTPSHQVTQMGQEVILRCVPISNHLYFYWYRQILGQKVEFLVSFYNNEISEKSEIFDDQFSVERPDGSNFTLKIRSTKLEDSAMYFCASRRTVDSNQPQHFGDGTRLSIL.

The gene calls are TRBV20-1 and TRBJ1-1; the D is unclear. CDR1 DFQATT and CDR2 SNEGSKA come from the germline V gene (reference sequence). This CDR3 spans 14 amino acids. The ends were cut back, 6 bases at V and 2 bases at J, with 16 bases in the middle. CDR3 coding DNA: TGCAGTGCCATAGGAGTGTCCCGCAACACTGAAGCTTTCTTT. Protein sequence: CSAIGVSRNTEAFF.

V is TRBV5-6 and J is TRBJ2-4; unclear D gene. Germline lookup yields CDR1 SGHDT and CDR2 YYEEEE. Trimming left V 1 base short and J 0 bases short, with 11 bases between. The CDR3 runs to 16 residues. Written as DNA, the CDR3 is TGTGCCAGCAGCTTGCTGGAGTTACGAGCCAAAAACATTCAGTACTTC. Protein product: CASSLLELRAKNIQYF. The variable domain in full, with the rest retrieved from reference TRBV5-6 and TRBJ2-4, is DAGVTQSPTHLIKTRGQQVTLRCSPKSGHDTVSWYQQALGQGPQFIFQYYEEEERQRGNFPDRFSGHQFPNYSSELNVNALLLGDSALYLCASSLLELRAKNIQYFGAGTRLSVL.

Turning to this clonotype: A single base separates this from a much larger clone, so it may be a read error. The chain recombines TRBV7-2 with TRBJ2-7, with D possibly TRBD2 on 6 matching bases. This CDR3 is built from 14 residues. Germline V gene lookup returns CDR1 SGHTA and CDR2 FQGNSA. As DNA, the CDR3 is TGTGCCAGCAGCGTAGCCACCGGGACTGACGAGCAGTACTTC. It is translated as CASSVATGTDEQYF.

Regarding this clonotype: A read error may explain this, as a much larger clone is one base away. Written as DNA, the CDR3 is TGTGCCAGCAGCTCCATGAAAACCCAGTACTTC. The encoded protein is CASSSMKTQYF. The chain couples TRBV5-4 to TRBJ2-5; no clear D. The CDR3 totals 11 residues. From germline, CDR1 is SGHNT and CDR2 YYREEE (reference sequence). V lost 3 bases, J lost 8 bases, and 8 bases lay in between.

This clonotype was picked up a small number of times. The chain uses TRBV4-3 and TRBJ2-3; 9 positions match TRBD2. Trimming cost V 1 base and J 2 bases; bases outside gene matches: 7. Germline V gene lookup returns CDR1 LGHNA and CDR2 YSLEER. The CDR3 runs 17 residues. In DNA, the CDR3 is TGCGCCAGCAGCCAAGGAAACAGCGGGGGGAACACAGATACGCAGTATTTT. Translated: CASSQGNSGGNTDTQYF.

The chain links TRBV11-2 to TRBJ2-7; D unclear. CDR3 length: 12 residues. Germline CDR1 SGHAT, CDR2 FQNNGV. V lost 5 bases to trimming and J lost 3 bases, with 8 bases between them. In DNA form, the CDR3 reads TGTGCCAGCAGCGGGGTCCGCTACGAGCAGTACTTC. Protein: CASSGVRYEQYF.

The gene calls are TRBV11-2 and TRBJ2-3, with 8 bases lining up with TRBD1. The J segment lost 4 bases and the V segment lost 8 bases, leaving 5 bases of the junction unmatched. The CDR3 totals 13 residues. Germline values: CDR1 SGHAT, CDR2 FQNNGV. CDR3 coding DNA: TGTGCCAGCTTGGGACAGGTCGCAGATACGCAGTATTTT. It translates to CASLGQVADTQYF.

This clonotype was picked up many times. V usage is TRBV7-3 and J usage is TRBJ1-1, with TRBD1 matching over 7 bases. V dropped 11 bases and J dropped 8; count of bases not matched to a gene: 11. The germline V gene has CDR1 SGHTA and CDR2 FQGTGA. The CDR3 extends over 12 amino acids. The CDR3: CAGQLGTEEAFF. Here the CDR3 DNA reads TGTGCCGGCCAGTTGGGGACAGAAGAAGCTTTCTTT.

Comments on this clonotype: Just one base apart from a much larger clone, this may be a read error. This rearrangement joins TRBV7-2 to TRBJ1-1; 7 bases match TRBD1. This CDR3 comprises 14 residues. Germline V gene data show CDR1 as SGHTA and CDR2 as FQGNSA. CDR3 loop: CASSSPTGSTKAFF. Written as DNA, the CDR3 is TGTGCCAGCAGCTCGCCGACAGGGAGCACTAAAGCTTTCTTT. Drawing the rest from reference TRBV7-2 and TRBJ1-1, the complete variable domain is GAGVSQSPSNKVTEKGKDVELRCDPISGHTALYWYRQSLGQGLEFLIYFQGNSAPDKSGLPSDRFSAERTGGSVSTLTIQRTQQEDSAVYLCASSSPTGSTKAFFGQGTRLTVV.

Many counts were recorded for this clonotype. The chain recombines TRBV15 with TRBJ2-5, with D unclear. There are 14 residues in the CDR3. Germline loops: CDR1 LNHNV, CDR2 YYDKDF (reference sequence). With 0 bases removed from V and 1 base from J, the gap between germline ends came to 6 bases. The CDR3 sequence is CATSRDQSQETQYF. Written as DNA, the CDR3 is TGTGCCACCAGCAGAGATCAGTCCCAAGAGACCCAGTACTTC.

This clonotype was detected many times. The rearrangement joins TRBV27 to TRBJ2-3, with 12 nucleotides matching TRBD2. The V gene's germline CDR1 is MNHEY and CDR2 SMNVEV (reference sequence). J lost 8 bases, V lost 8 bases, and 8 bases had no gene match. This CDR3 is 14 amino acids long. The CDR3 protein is CASLGLAGWGTQYF. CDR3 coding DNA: TGTGCCAGCTTAGGACTAGCGGGGTGGGGTACGCAGTATTTT.